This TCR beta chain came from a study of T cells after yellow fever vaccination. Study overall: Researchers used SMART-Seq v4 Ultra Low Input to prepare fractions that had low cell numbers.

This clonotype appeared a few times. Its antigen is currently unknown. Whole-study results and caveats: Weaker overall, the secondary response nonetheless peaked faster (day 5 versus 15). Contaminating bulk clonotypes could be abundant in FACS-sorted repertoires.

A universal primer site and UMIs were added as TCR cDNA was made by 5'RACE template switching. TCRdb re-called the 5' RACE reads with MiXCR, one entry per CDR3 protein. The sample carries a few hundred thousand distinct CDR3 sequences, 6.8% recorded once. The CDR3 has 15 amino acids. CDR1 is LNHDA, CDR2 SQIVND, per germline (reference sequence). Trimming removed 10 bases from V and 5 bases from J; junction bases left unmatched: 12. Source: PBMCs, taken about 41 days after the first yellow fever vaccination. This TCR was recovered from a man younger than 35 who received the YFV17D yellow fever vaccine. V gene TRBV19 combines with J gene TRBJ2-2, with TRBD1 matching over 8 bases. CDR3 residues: CATQFLDRGTGELFF. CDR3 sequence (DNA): TGTGCCACTCAGTTTTTAGACAGGGGTACCGGGGAGCTGTTTTTT.